This TCR beta chain was sequenced in a study of shared clonotypes between healthy human individuals. At the level of the study: With ages of 18 to 49, the donors were two women and a few men.

This clone was detected once. CDR3 length: 19 amino acids. Deletions cut 5 bases from V and 1 base from J, with 24 bases between. Germline V gene lookup returns CDR1 MNHEY and CDR2 SMNVEV (reference sequence). Sorted-subset replicate PCR reactions were performed with approximately 200 ng DNA, corresponding to roughly 30,000 T cell genomes. Libraries were prepared by immunoSEQ multiplex PCR; TCRdb keeps only in-frame clonotypes and omits some of them. The data hold around 2.5 million clones, with roughly 93% observed a single time. The receptor's source is a man younger than 35 in good health. Some clones in this sample may be carry-over from other donors' samples. Source material: naive CD4+ T cells from PBMCs. Subset denoted: CD45RA+ positively selected. The chain links TRBV27 to TRBJ2-4; perhaps TRBD2 as D (6 bases). The CDR3 DNA sequence: TGTGCCAGCAGTCCACTCCCGACAAGGAGGGCGGGGGCCAAAAACATTCAGTACTTC. The encoded protein is CASSPLPTRRAGAKNIQYF.